This T cell receptor beta chain was recovered during a study of blood T cell repertoires in COVID-19. Assay: immunoSEQ multiplex PCR; the TCRdb copy retains only in-frame clones and omits some. The sample records approximately 89,000 clones, approximately 72% being singletons. There are 15 residues in the CDR3. Per the germline V gene, CDR1 is SGHNT and CDR2 is YYREEE (reference sequence). Trimming pared 0 bases from V and 5 bases from J, leaving 12 bases between. The material sequenced was peripheral blood. The gene calls are TRBV5-4 and TRBJ2-1; unclear D gene. The clonotype originates from a man in his 70s with acute or convalescent COVID-19. The CDR3 DNA reads as TGTGCCAGCAGCTTGGTGCTGACAATTAACAATGAGCAGTTCTTC. Its protein product is CASSLVLTINNEQFF.